This T cell receptor beta chain was identified during a study of blood T cell repertoires in COVID-19. Background on the study: Acute and convalescent COVID-19 specimens originated in the United States, Italy and Spain. Sample material is recorded as cDNA or gDNA derived from T cells, B-cell-depleted T cells, or PBMCs.

Looked up from germline, CDR1 is SGDLS and CDR2 is YYNGEE. The J segment lost 0 bases and the V segment lost 4 bases, leaving 3 bases of the junction unmatched. This CDR3 is 14 amino acids long. Authors' processing steps: Amplifying reference gene primers gave estimates of nucleated cell counts. Measured with immunoSEQ multiplex PCR; TCRdb has only the in-frame clones, and not every one. V and J calls and clone size come straight from that table; D and trimming were deduced from the DNA. Here the sample spans tens of thousands of clones, 90% to 95% being singletons. This chain uses TRBV9 with TRBJ1-1; 7 nucleotides line up with TRBD1. This TCR derives from a woman in her fifties or sixties in a cohort sampled during active COVID-19. Material for sequencing was peripheral blood. The CDR3 here is CASSQTGMNTEAFF. The CDR3 DNA reads as TGTGCCAGCAGCCAGACAGGGATGAACACTGAAGCTTTCTTT.